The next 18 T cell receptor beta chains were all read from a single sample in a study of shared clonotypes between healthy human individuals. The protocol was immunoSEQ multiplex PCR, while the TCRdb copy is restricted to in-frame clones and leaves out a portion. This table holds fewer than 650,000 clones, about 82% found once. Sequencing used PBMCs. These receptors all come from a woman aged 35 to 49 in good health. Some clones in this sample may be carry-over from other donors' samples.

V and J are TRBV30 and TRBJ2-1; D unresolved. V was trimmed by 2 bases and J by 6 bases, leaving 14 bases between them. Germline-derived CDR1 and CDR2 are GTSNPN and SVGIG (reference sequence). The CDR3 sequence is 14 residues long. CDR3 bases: TGTGCCTGGAGTCTTTGGCGGAGTGGCAATGAGCAGTTCTTC. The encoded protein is CAWSLWRSGNEQFF.

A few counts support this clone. CDR3 amino acids: CASREYGYTF. CDR3 coding DNA: TGTGCCAGCCGCGAGTATGGCTACACCTTC. The chain recombines TRBV2 with TRBJ1-2; D is uncertain. Per germline, CDR1 SNHLY and CDR2 FYNNEI. There are 10 residues in the CDR3. V lost 8 bases, J lost 5 bases, and 6 bases lay in between.

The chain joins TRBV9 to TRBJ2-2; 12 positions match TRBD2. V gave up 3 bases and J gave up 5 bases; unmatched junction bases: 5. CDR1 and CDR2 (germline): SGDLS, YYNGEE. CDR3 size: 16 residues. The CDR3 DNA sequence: TGTGCCAGCAGCGGACTAGCGGGAGTGTGGACCGGGGAGCTGTTTTTT. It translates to CASSGLAGVWTGELFF.

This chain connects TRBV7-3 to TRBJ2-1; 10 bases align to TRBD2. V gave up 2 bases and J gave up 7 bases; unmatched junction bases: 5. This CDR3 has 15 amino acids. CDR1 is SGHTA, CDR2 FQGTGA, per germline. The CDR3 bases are TGTGCCAGCAGCTTAGTCGGGACTAGCGCGAATGAGCAGTTCTTC. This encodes CASSLVGTSANEQFF.

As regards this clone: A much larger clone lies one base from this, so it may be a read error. CDR3 bases: TGTGCCAGCAGCTTAGATGAGAATGAGCAGTTCTTC. As protein: CASSLDENEQFF. This rearrangement joins TRBV7-2 to TRBJ2-1, with D unresolved. This CDR3 has 12 residues. The V end was cut by 1 base, the J end by 7 bases, with 5 bases between. Germline V CDR1 and CDR2: SGHTA, FQGNSA.

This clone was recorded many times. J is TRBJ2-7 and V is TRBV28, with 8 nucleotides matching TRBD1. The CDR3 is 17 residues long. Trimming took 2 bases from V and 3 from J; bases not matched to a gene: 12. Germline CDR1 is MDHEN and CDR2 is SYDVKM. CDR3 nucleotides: TGTGCCAGCAGTTTAAGGTTAGGGCAGGGGGCTTTCTACGAGCAGTACTTC. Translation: CASSLRLGQGAFYEQYF.

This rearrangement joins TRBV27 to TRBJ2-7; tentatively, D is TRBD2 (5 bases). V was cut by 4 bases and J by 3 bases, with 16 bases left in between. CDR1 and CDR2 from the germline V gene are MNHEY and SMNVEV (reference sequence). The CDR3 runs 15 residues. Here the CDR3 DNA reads TGTGCCAGCAGTTCTCCTAGGGCCGGGGTCTACGAGCAGTACTTC. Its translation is CASSSPRAGVYEQYF.

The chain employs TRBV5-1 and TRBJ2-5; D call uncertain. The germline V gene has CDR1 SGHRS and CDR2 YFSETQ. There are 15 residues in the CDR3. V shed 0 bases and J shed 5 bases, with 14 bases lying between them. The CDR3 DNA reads TGCGCCAGCAGCTTGGGTCCCCAGTTTGGGGAGACCCAGTACTTC. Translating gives CASSLGPQFGETQYF.

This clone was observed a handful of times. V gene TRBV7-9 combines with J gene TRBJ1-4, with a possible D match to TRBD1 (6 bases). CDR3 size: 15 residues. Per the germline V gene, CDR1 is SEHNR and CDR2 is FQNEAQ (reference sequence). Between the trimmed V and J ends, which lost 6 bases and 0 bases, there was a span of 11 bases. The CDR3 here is CASSTGYATNEKLFF. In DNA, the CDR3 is TGTGCCAGCAGTACAGGGTACGCAACTAATGAAAAACTGTTTTTT.

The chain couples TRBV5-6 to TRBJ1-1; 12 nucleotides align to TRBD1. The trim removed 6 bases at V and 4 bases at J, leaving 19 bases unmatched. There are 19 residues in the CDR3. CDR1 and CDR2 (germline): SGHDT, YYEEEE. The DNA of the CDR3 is TGTGCCAGCACCCAACTGCGAACCCGGGACAGGGGGCGGAGCACTGAAGCTTTCTTT. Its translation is CASTQLRTRDRGRSTEAFF.

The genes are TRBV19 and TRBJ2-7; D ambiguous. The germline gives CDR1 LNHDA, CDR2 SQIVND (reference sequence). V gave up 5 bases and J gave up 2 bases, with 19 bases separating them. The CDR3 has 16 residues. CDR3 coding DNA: TGTGCCAGTAGTCCCTCCCAAGGGTTTCTAACCTACGAGCAGTACTTC. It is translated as CASSPSQGFLTYEQYF.

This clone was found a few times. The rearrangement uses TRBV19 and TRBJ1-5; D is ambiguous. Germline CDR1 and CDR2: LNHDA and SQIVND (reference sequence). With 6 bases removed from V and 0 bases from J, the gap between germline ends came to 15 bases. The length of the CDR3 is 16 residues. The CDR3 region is CASRSRTDYSNQPQHF. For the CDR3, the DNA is TGTGCCAGTAGATCTAGAACAGATTATAGCAATCAGCCCCAGCATTTT.

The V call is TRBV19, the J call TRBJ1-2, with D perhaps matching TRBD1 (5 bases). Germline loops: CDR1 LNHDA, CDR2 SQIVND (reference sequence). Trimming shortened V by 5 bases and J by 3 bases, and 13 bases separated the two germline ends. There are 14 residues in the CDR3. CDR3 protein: CASSLRRGDYGYTF. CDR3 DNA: TGTGCCAGTAGTTTACGGAGGGGTGACTATGGCTACACCTTC.

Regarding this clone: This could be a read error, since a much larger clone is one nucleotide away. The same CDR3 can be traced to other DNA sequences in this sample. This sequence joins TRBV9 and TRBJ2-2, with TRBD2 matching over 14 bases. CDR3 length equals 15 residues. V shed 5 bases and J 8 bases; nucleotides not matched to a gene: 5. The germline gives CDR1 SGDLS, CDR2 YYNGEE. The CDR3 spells CASRGTSGSSGELFF. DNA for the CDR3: TGTGCCAGCAGAGGGACTAGCGGGAGTTCTGGGGAGCTGTTTTTT. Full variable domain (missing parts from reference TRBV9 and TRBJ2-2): DSGVTQTPKHLITATGQRVTLRCSPRSGDLSVYWYQQSLDQGLQFLIQYYNGEERAKGNILERFSAQQFPDLHSELNLSSLELGDSALYFCASRGTSGSSGELFFGEGSRLTVL.

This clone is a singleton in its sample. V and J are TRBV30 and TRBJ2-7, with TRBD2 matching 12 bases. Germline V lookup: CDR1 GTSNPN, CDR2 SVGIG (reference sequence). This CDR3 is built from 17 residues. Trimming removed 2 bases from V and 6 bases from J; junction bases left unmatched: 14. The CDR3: CAWSPTEGLAGLAEQYF. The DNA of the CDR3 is TGTGCCTGGAGTCCAACGGAAGGACTAGCGGGACTCGCCGAGCAGTACTTC. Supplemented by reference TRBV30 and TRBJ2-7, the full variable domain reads SQTIHQWPATLVQPVGSPLSLECTVEGTSNPNLYWYRQAAGRGLQLLFYSVGIGQISSEVPQNLSASRPQDRQFILSSKKLLLSDSGFYLCAWSPTEGLAGLAEQYFGPGTRLTVT.

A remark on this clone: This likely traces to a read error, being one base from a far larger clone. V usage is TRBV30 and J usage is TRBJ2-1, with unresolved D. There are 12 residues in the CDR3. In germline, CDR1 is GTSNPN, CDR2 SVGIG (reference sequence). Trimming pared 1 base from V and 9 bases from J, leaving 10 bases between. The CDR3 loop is CAWSDASPEQFF. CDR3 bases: TGTGCCTGGAGTGACGCGAGCCCTGAGCAGTTCTTC.

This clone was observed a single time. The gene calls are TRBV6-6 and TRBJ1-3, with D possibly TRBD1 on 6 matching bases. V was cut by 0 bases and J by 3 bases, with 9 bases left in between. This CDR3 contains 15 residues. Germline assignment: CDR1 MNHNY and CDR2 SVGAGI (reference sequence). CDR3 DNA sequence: TGTGCCAGCAGTTACTCAGCAGGGGTTGGAAACACCATATATTTT. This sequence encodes CASSYSAGVGNTIYF.

The CDR3 DNA is TGTGCCAGCAGCTCGGGGTGGGCAGATACGCAGTATTTT. This sequence encodes CASSSGWADTQYF. V and J are TRBV13 and TRBJ2-3; D may be TRBD2 (5 bases). From germline, CDR1 is PRHDT and CDR2 FYEKMQ (reference sequence). V dropped 4 bases and J dropped 4 bases, with 9 bases sitting between them. This CDR3 is 13 amino acids long.